The text below deals with one T cell receptor beta chain. CDR3 size: 12 residues. Germline CDR1 GTSNPN, CDR2 SVGIG (reference sequence). The record originates from a study of T cells expressing NK-cell markers. TCRdb derives one entry per CDR3 protein from the 5' RACE reads, leaving out DNA. Its clone listing holds around 380,000 distinct CDR3 sequences. The TCR comes from a woman between 50 and 59 years old in good health. The chain couples TRBV30 to TRBJ1-1; TCRdb lists TRBD1, though no DNA is available to test this call. The sequencing input was blood T cells: a sorted CD56 or NKG2C T cell subset, CD4+ or CD8+ T cells, or bulk PBMC T cells (not recorded which). The CDR3 loop is CASQTGFTEAFF.